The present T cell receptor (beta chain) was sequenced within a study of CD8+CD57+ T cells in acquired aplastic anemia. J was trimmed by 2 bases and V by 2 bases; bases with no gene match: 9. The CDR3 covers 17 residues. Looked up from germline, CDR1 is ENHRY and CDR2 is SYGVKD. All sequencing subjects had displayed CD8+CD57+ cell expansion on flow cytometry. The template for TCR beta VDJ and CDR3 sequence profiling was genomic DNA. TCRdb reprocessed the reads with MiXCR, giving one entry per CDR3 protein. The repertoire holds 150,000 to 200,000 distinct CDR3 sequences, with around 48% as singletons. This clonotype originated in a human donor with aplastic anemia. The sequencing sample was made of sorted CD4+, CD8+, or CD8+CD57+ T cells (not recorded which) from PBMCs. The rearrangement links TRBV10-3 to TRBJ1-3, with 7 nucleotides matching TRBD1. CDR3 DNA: TGTGCCATCAGTGAGGAGGAGACAGGGTGGCCTGGAAACACCATATATTTT. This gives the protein CAISEEETGWPGNTIYF.